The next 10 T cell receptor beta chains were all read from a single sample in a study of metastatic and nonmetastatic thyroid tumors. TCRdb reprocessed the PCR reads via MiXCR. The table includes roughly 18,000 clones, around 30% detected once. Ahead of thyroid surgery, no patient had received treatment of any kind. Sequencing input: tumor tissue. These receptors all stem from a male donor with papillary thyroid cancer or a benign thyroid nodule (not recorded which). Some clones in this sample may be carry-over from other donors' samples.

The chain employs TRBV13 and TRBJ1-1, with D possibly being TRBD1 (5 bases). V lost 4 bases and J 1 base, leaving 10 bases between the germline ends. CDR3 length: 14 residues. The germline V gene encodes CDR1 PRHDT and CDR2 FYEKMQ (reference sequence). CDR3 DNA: TGTGCCAGCAGCTACGACAGAAAGAACACTGAAGCTTTCTTT. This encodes CASSYDRKNTEAFF.

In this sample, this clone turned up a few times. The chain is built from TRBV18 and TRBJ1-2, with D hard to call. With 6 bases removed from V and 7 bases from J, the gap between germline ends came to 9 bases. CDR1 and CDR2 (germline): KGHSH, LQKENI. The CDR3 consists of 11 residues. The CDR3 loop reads CASSLGPGYTF. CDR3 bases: TGTGCCAGCTCCTTAGGGCCTGGCTACACCTTC.

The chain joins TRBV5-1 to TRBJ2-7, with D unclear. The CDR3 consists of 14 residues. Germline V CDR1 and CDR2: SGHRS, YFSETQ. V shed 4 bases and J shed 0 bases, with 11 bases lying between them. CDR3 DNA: TGCGCCAGCAGCAAGGACCAGGTCTCCTACGAGCAGTACTTC. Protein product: CASSKDQVSYEQYF.

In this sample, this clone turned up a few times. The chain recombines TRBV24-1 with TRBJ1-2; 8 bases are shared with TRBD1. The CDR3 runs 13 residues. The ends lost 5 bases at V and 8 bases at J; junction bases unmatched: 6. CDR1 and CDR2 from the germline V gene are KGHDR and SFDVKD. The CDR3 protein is CATSVTTGDGYTF. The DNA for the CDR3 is TGTGCCACCAGTGTTACGACAGGGGACGGCTACACCTTC.

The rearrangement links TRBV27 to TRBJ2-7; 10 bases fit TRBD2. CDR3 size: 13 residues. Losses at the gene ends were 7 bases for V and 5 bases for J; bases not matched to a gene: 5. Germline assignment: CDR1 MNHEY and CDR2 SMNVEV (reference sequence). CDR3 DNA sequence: TGTGCCAGCACGGGACTAGCGACCCACGAGCAGTACTTC. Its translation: CASTGLATHEQYF.

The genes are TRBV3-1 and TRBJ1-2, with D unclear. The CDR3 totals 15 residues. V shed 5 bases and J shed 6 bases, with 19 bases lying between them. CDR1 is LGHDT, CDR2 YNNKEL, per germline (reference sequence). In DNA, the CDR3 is TGTGCCAGCAGCGCCCAGTCTTTGCGGACCAATGGCTACACCTTC. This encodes CASSAQSLRTNGYTF.

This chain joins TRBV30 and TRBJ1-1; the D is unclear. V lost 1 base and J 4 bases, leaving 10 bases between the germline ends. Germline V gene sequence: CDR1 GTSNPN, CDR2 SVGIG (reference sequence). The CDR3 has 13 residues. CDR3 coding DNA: TGTGCCTGGAGTGCAAGGGCGAGCACTGAAGCTTTCTTT. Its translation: CAWSARASTEAFF.

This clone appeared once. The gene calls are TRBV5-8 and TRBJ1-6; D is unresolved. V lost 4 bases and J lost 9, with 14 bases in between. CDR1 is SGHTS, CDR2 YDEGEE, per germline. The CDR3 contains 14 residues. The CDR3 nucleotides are TGTGCCAGCAGCCGGGAGCGACCAGGTTCACCCCTCCACTTT. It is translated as CASSRERPGSPLHF.

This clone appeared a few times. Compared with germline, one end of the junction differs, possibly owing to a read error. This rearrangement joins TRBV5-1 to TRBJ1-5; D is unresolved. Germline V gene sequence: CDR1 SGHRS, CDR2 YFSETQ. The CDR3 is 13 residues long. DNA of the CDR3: TGCGCCAGAAGCTTGGCGGATACTGAGCCCCAGCATTTT. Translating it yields CARSLADTEPQHF.

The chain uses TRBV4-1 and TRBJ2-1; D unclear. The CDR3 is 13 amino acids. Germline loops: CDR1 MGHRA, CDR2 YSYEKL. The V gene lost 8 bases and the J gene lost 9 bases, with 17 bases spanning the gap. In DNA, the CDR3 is TGCGCCAGCCACCAAATGACTGGAATTGAGCAGTTCTTC. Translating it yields CASHQMTGIEQFF.